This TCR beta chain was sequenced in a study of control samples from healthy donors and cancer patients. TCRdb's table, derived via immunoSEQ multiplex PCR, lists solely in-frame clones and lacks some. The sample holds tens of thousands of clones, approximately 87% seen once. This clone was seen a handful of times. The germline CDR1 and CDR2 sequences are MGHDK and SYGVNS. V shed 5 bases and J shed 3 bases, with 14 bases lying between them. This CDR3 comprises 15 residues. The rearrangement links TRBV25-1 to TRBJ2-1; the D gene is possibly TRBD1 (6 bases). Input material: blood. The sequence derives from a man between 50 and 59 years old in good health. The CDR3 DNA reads TGTGCCAGCAGTCCAGGGCAGGGGCTCTACAATGAGCAGTTCTTC. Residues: CASSPGQGLYNEQFF. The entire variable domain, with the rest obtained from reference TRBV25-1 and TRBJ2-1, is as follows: EADIYQTPRYLVIGTGKKITLECSQTMGHDKMYWYQQDPGMELHLIHYSYGVNSTEKGDLSSESTVSRIRTEHFPLTLESARPSHTSQYLCASSPGQGLYNEQFFGPGTRLTVL.